The clone carrying this T cell receptor (beta chain) has just a few counts. Its antigen is currently unknown. Other DNA sequences of this sample code for an identical CDR3. Only in-frame clones appear in the TCRdb table, and some are missing; sequencing was by immunoSEQ multiplex PCR. The sample lists some 12,000 clones; roughly 80% were seen once. This sample was included in a study of T cell clones after liver transplantation. Across the whole study: TCRbeta sequencing after a pre-transplant mixed lymphocyte reaction identified graft-donor-reactive clones, later tracked in post-transplant blood. Three of eight recipients were HCV-positive; others had non-autoimmune, non-viral indications. General study results and limits: Post-transplant, graft-donor-reactive CD4 TCRbeta sequences in blood dropped significantly in most of the 8 subjects.

Losses at the gene ends were 0 bases for V and 4 bases for J; bases not matched to a gene: 5. Germline CDR1 LGHNA, CDR2 YSLEER. There are 16 residues in the CDR3. This rearrangement joins TRBV4-3 to TRBJ2-3, with TRBD1 identical over 9 bases. This clonotype was sampled from a human patient who received a liver transplant. The graft donor may account for some of the T cells. The specimen was CD8+ T cells from blood, collected at the 22-month timepoint. The CDR3 loop is CASSQDLGQGSDTQYF. The CDR3 DNA is TGCGCCAGCAGCCAAGATTTGGGACAGGGTTCAGATACGCAGTATTTT.